The 31 T cell receptor beta chains below all came from one sample that was sequenced in a study of blood T cell repertoires in COVID-19. Here immunoSEQ multiplex PCR was the method, and the copy in TCRdb shows in-frame clones only, minus some. Of about 38,000 clones in the sample, 80% to 90% were seen once. The sequenced sample was peripheral blood. The origin of the receptors is a human donor in a cohort sampled during active COVID-19.

The V gene is TRBV5-6, the J gene TRBJ1-1, with unresolved D. Per germline, CDR1 SGHDT and CDR2 YYEEEE. With 4 bases removed from V and 1 base from J, the gap between germline ends came to 5 bases. This CDR3 is 12 amino acids long. The CDR3 sequence is CASSPQNTEAFF. The CDR3 DNA reads TGTGCCAGCAGCCCACAGAACACTGAAGCTTTCTTT.

V gene TRBV5-5 combines with J gene TRBJ2-1, with 9 bases aligning to TRBD2. Germline V gene lookup returns CDR1 SGHKS and CDR2 YYEKEE (reference sequence). V shed 4 bases, J shed 8 bases, and the junction held 10 bases outside the gene matches. The CDR3 length is 15 residues. The CDR3 DNA follows: TGTGCCAGCAGCCCTTCGGGACTAGCAAAAGATGAGCAGTTCTTC. Translated: CASSPSGLAKDEQFF.

The CDR3 DNA reads as TGTGCCAGCTCGGGAGGTGCGAACACTGAAGCTTTCTTT. Protein: CASSGGANTEAFF. V is TRBV18 and J is TRBJ1-1; D unresolved. The CDR3 has 13 residues. Germline loops: CDR1 KGHSH, CDR2 LQKENI. V lost 6 bases, J lost 1 base, and 9 bases lay in between.

J is TRBJ1-2 and V is TRBV6-5, with D perhaps TRBD1 (6 bases). The CDR3 length is 14 residues. Germline CDR1 MNHEY, CDR2 SVGAGI. Trimming removed 7 bases from V and 8 bases from J, with 20 bases in between. The CDR3 coding sequence is TGTGCCAGCACCTGGGCGCAAACAGGGAAGGGCTACACCTTC. This encodes CASTWAQTGKGYTF.

The gene calls are TRBV2 and TRBJ1-3; 8 bases are a match to TRBD1. There are 14 residues in the CDR3. After removal of 10 bases from V and 2 bases from J, the junction contained 7 bases not matched to a gene. CDR1 is SNHLY, CDR2 FYNNEI, per germline. The CDR3 here is CAMSRGRAGNTIYF. The CDR3 DNA is TGTGCCATGTCCAGGGGGCGCGCTGGAAACACCATATATTTT. The entire variable domain, with the rest obtained from reference TRBV2 and TRBJ1-3, is as follows: EPEVTQTPSHQVTQMGQEVILRCVPISNHLYFYWYRQILGQKVEFLVSFYNNEISEKSEIFDDQFSVERPDGSNFTLKIRSTKLEDSAMYFCAMSRGRAGNTIYFGEGSWLTVV.

The chain carries TRBV7-3 and TRBJ2-1; TRBD2 matches 9 bases. The V gene's germline CDR1 is SGHTA and CDR2 FQGTGA. The CDR3 is made up of 20 amino acids. Trimming at V came to 4 bases and at J to 13 bases, leaving 29 bases not matched to a gene. The CDR3 nucleotides read TGTGCCAGCAGCTCCGTTCGGGGTCCAGCGGGGGGACCCACCTCCCACTGTCAGTTCTTC. This codes for CASSSVRGPAGGPTSHCQFF.

The chain uses TRBV18 and TRBJ1-1; D ambiguous. Germline V gives CDR1 KGHSH, CDR2 LQKENI. There are 13 residues in the CDR3. Trimming took off 4 bases at V and 1 base at J, with 7 bases between the two ends. In DNA form, the CDR3 reads TGTGCCAGCTCACTTGCCGGGAACACTGAAGCTTTCTTT. This translates into CASSLAGNTEAFF. The full variable domain, with the rest looked up from reference TRBV18 and TRBJ1-1, is NAGVMQNPRHLVRRRGQEARLRCSPMKGHSHVYWYRQLPEEGLKFMVYLQKENIIDESGMPKERFSAEFPKEGPSILRIQQVVRGDSAAYFCASSLAGNTEAFFGQGTRLTVV.

The chain has TRBV5-8 and TRBJ1-3; D is ambiguous. CDR3 size: 15 residues. Germline values: CDR1 SGHTS, CDR2 YDEGEE. The V end was cut by 4 bases, the J end by 1 base, with 12 bases between. Written as DNA, the CDR3 is TGTGCCAGCAGCCCCCTGCGGATTTCTGGAAACACCATATATTTT. Its translation is CASSPLRISGNTIYF.

The rearrangement joins TRBV27 to TRBJ2-7; D is perhaps TRBD2 (5 bases). The CDR3 consists of 15 residues. The germline CDR1 and CDR2 sequences are MNHEY and SMNVEV (reference sequence). V was clipped by 3 bases and J by 5 bases, with 17 bases between them. CDR3 bases: TGTGCCAGCAGTTTGGCCCCTGGGTGGAGGAACGAGCAGTACTTC. Its protein is CASSLAPGWRNEQYF.

V and J are TRBV18 and TRBJ1-5; no reliable D call. The CDR3 covers 14 residues. CDR1 is KGHSH and CDR2 is LQKENI in the germline V gene. Trimming removed 6 bases from V and 6 bases from J, with 15 bases in between. DNA of the CDR3: TGTGCCAGCTCCCTCAAGGAGAAATCTCAGCCCCAGCATTTT. Translating it yields CASSLKEKSQPQHF.

This clone was counted once. The chain carries TRBV28 and TRBJ2-7; TRBD2 matches 10 bases. The V gene's germline CDR1 is MDHEN and CDR2 SYDVKM. The CDR3 extends over 16 amino acids. V was clipped by 4 bases and J by 1 base; unmatched bases: 7. Here the CDR3 reads CASSSGAGGHSYEQYF. The CDR3 DNA sequence: TGTGCCAGCAGTTCCGGAGCGGGAGGGCATTCCTACGAGCAGTACTTC.

The rearrangement uses TRBV14 and TRBJ1-6, with D unclear. Germline CDR1 SGHDN, CDR2 FVKESK. The length of the CDR3 is 17 residues. V lost 0 bases, J lost 3 bases, and 12 bases lay in between. In DNA form, the CDR3 reads TGTGCCAGCAGCCAAGATGGCCCCGGGGTCTATAATTCACCCCTCCACTTT. Translating it yields CASSQDGPGVYNSPLHF.

The rearrangement links TRBV11-3 to TRBJ2-1, with 11 positions matching TRBD2. Germline values: CDR1 SGHNT, CDR2 YENEEA. The CDR3 totals 13 residues. J lost 10 bases, V lost 5 bases, and 4 bases had no gene match. The CDR3 sequence: CASSPGTSGEQFF. CDR3 bases: TGTGCCAGCAGCCCGGGGACTAGCGGCGAGCAGTTCTTC.

The chain links TRBV28 to TRBJ1-2, with TRBD1 identical over 10 bases. The CDR3 has 14 residues. Trimming removed 5 bases from V and 7 bases from J; junction bases left unmatched: 7. Germline values: CDR1 MDHEN, CDR2 SYDVKM. This chain's CDR3 is CASSRTGGGIGYTF. The DNA of the CDR3 is TGTGCCAGCAGTCGGACAGGGGGGGGTATTGGCTACACCTTC.

The rearrangement uses TRBV9 and TRBJ1-1, with 8 bases aligning to TRBD1. The germline gives CDR1 SGDLS, CDR2 YYNGEE. V trimming: 1 base; J trimming: 4 bases; junction bases outside the gene matches: 3. There are 14 residues in the CDR3. This CDR3 reads CASSVFTGGTEAFF. The CDR3 DNA follows: TGTGCCAGCAGCGTATTCACAGGGGGCACTGAAGCTTTCTTT.

This chain links TRBV7-2 with TRBJ1-2; 7 positions agree with TRBD1. V was pared by 4 bases and J by 4 bases, with 6 bases of the junction left unmatched. This CDR3 comprises 14 residues. From germline, CDR1 is SGHTA and CDR2 FQGNSA. The CDR3 loop is CASSSQQGSYGYTF. CDR3 DNA: TGTGCCAGCAGCTCGCAACAGGGGAGCTATGGCTACACCTTC.

This clone was observed a single time. The gene calls are TRBV7-2 and TRBJ2-3; 8 bases match TRBD1. Germline loops: CDR1 SGHTA, CDR2 FQGNSA. V lost 1 base to trimming and J lost 3 bases; unmatched junction nucleotides: 15. CDR3 length: 19 residues. The CDR3 coding sequence is TGTGCCAGCAGCTTAGGGGACAGGAGGTTGGGCTGGGGTACAGATACGCAGTATTTT. Its protein product is CASSLGDRRLGWGTDTQYF. The whole variable domain, filled in from reference TRBV7-2 and TRBJ2-3, reads GAGVSQSPSNKVTEKGKDVELRCDPISGHTALYWYRQSLGQGLEFLIYFQGNSAPDKSGLPSDRFSAERTGGSVSTLTIQRTQQEDSAVYLCASSLGDRRLGWGTDTQYFGPGTRLTVL.

The chain links TRBV28 to TRBJ1-2; D is uncertain. V lost 9 bases and J lost 0, with 8 bases in between. CDR1 and CDR2 (germline): MDHEN, SYDVKM. This CDR3 contains 12 residues. In DNA, the CDR3 is TGTGCCAGTAATAGAGCTAACTATGGCTACACCTTC. Its protein is CASNRANYGYTF.

The chain joins TRBV28 to TRBJ2-5; TRBD1 matches 10 bases. The CDR3 length is 16 residues. Germline trimming cut 6 bases from V and 4 bases from J; bases unmatched to any gene: 11. Germline V gene sequence: CDR1 MDHEN, CDR2 SYDVKM. The CDR3 spells CASSPRPGQGRETQYF. CDR3 nucleotides: TGTGCCAGCAGCCCCCGACCGGGACAGGGGAGAGAGACCCAGTACTTC.

This rearrangement joins TRBV4-2 to TRBJ2-3; 9 positions agree with TRBD1. The CDR3 has 15 amino acids. CDR1 and CDR2 (germline): LGHNA, YNFKEQ. Trimming at V came to 1 base and at J to 5 bases, leaving 4 bases not matched to a gene. The CDR3 nucleotides read TGTGCCAGCAGCCAAGGTGGGACAGGGATAGATACGCAGTATTTT. It specifies CASSQGGTGIDTQYF.

V gene TRBV4-3 combines with J gene TRBJ1-4, with 9 positions matching TRBD1. CDR3 size: 15 residues. The germline CDR1 and CDR2 sequences are LGHNA and YSLEER. After removal of 1 base from V and 6 bases from J, the junction contained 3 bases not matched to a gene. The CDR3 loop is CASSQGTGVYEKLFF. The DNA for the CDR3 is TGCGCCAGCAGCCAAGGGACAGGGGTTTATGAAAAACTGTTTTTT.

This clone was seen once. The chain couples TRBV28 to TRBJ1-2; no clear D. Trimming stripped 5 bases from V and 4 bases from J, with 20 bases between. The CDR3 loop spans 16 amino acids. The germline CDR1 and CDR2 sequences are MDHEN and SYDVKM. The CDR3 protein is CASSPPSPNRGYGYTF. The CDR3 DNA reads as TGTGCCAGCAGTCCTCCGAGCCCCAATCGGGGCTATGGCTACACCTTC.

The rearrangement uses TRBV9 and TRBJ1-2, with D uncertain. V was clipped by 1 base and J by 0 bases, with 10 bases between them. Germline loops: CDR1 SGDLS, CDR2 YYNGEE. The CDR3 spans 15 residues. The CDR3 nucleotides read TGTGCCAGCAGCGTATTTCCAGGCCCTAACTATGGCTACACCTTC. It yields the protein CASSVFPGPNYGYTF.

The gene calls are TRBV18 and TRBJ1-6; 7 nucleotides agree with TRBD1. The CDR3 runs 18 residues. V dropped 3 bases and J dropped 0; count of bases not matched to a gene: 8. Germline V lookup: CDR1 KGHSH, CDR2 LQKENI. This CDR3 is CASSPLPGQSSYNSPLHF. The CDR3 DNA follows: TGTGCCAGCTCACCGCTCCCGGGACAGAGCTCCTATAATTCACCCCTCCACTTT.

The chain is built from TRBV3-1 (or the pseudogene TRBV3-2) and TRBJ1-1, with 7 nucleotides matching TRBD1. V shed 2 bases, J shed 0 bases, and the junction held 3 bases outside the gene matches. The germline V gene has CDR1 LGHDT and CDR2 YNNKEL (reference sequence). There are 15 residues in the CDR3. CDR3 in amino acids: CASSQPQGMNTEAFF. CDR3 sequence (DNA): TGTGCCAGCAGCCAACCACAGGGGATGAACACTGAAGCTTTCTTT.

This chain joins TRBV28 and TRBJ1-5; unclear D gene. This CDR3 is 12 amino acids long. Trimming took off 7 bases at V and 6 bases at J, with 10 bases between the two ends. The germline V gene encodes CDR1 MDHEN and CDR2 SYDVKM. The CDR3 DNA sequence: TGTGCCAGCACTATAGATGCTCAGCCCCAGCATTTT. Its translation: CASTIDAQPQHF.

CDR3 protein: CATKIQGVTGNTIYF. CDR3 DNA: TGTGCCACAAAAATACAGGGGGTAACTGGAAACACCATATATTTT. The gene calls are TRBV28 and TRBJ1-3; TRBD1 matches at 8 bases. The ends lost 10 bases at V and 2 bases at J; junction bases unmatched: 10. The CDR3 has 15 amino acids. Germline assignment: CDR1 MDHEN and CDR2 SYDVKM.

This clone was found once. The V gene is TRBV15, the J gene TRBJ1-1; 7 nucleotides align to TRBD1. Germline CDR1 reads LNHNV; CDR2 reads YYDKDF (reference sequence). This CDR3 contains 15 residues. The J segment lost 4 bases and the V segment lost 7 bases, leaving 12 bases of the junction unmatched. The CDR3 reads CATNRGSGGSTEAFF. In DNA form, the CDR3 reads TGTGCCACCAACAGGGGAAGTGGAGGGAGCACTGAAGCTTTCTTT. The full variable domain, completed using reference TRBV15 and TRBJ1-1, is DAMVIQNPRYQVTQFGKPVTLSCSQTLNHNVMYWYQQKSSQAPKLLFHYYDKDFNNEADTPDNFQSRRPNTSFCFLDIRSPGLGDTAMYLCATNRGSGGSTEAFFGQGTRLTVV.

The CDR3 coding sequence is TGTGCCAGCTCACCGAGACAGACCGGCTTCTACGAGCAGTACTTC. This codes for CASSPRQTGFYEQYF. The chain links TRBV18 to TRBJ2-7; TRBD1 is a possible D gene (5 bases). The V end was cut by 3 bases, the J end by 3 bases, with 15 bases between. CDR1 is KGHSH, CDR2 LQKENI, per germline. This CDR3 spans 15 amino acids.

CDR3 DNA sequence: TGCGCCAGCAGCCAAGAGCCAGGGTTTGGAACTGAAGCTTTCTTT. Translation: CASSQEPGFGTEAFF. J is TRBJ1-1 and V is TRBV4-3; the D gene is possibly TRBD1 (5 bases). CDR3 size: 15 residues. V was trimmed by 0 bases and J by 5 bases, leaving 13 bases between them. CDR1 and CDR2 (germline): LGHNA, YSLEER.

The V call is TRBV5-1, the J call TRBJ1-2; D gene unclear. From germline, CDR1 is SGHRS and CDR2 YFSETQ. CDR3 length: 13 amino acids. Trimming cost V 3 bases and J 2 bases, with 8 bases left between them. CDR3 amino acids: CASSYDTNYGYTF. The CDR3 DNA reads as TGCGCCAGCAGCTACGACACCAACTATGGCTACACCTTC.